This TCR beta chain was identified in a study of OX40 agonist ivuxolimab in advanced cancers. About the study: Having had anti-PD-1, anti-PD-L1 or anti-CTLA-4 therapy before was allowed, and approximately 40% had some. Whole-study findings and limits: Among patients with partial responses at 0.1-3.0 mg/kg, clonal expansion was among the lowest. Some nonresponders likewise displayed low normalized T-cell clonal expansion. The mean number of expanded clones was higher in CD8+ T cells than in CD4+.

Only in-frame clones appear in the TCRdb table, and some are missing; sequencing was by immunoSEQ multiplex PCR. In the table there are over 90,000 clones, 90% of which are singletons. In its sample, this clone was seen once. Its target is unknown. With 1 base clipped from V and 3 bases from J, the junction kept 1 base outside the gene matches. The CDR3 loop spans 15 amino acids. Germline CDR1 reads SGHDT; CDR2 reads YYEEEE. This material consisted of CD4+ or CD8+ T cells sorted from blood, taken in a trial of the OX40 agonist ivuxolimab. The TCR originated in an adult with an advanced solid tumor such as melanoma, head and neck, liver or kidney cancer. This sequence joins TRBV5-6 and TRBJ1-3; 10 nucleotides match TRBD1. The CDR3 region has the DNA TGTGCCAGCAGCTTGAGGACAGGGGGTGGAAACACCATATATTTT. It is translated as CASSLRTGGGNTIYF. Drawing the rest from reference TRBV5-6 and TRBJ1-3, the complete variable domain is DAGVTQSPTHLIKTRGQQVTLRCSPKSGHDTVSWYQQALGQGPQFIFQYYEEEERQRGNFPDRFSGHQFPNYSSELNVNALLLGDSALYLCASSLRTGGGNTIYFGEGSWLTVV.